These 29 T cell receptor beta chains share one sample of origin, sequenced in a study of shared clonotypes between healthy human individuals. Data came from immunoSEQ multiplex PCR; TCRdb stores just in-frame clones and leaves some out. This sample has around 700,000 clones, with about 92% found just once. Naive CD8 cells lacked CD45RO and underwent positive selection for CCR7, leaving out terminally differentiated effector memory CD45RA+ cells. Material for sequencing was naive CD8+ T cells sorted from blood. These TCRs come from a man aged 25 to 40 in good health.

Comments on this clone: This sample includes further DNA sequences coding for the same CDR3. The J gene is TRBJ2-7, the V gene TRBV10-3, with 9 bases lining up with TRBD1. CDR1 ENHRY and CDR2 SYGVKD come from the germline V gene. After removal of 2 bases from V and 4 bases from J, the junction contained 6 bases not matched to a gene. The CDR3 loop spans 15 amino acids. The CDR3 DNA reads as TGTGCCATCAGTGAGCCGGGACAGGGTGCTTACGAGCAGTACTTC. The encoded protein is CAISEPGQGAYEQYF.

The chain has TRBV5-6 and TRBJ2-3; D might be TRBD2 (5 bases). V lost 2 bases, J lost 4 bases, and 11 bases lay in between. This CDR3 has 14 residues. Germline V CDR1 and CDR2: SGHDT, YYEEEE. CDR3 in amino acids: CASSLGLGPDTQYF. CDR3 DNA: TGTGCCAGCAGCTTAGGACTGGGCCCAGATACGCAGTATTTT.

The V gene is TRBV6-5, the J gene TRBJ2-7; D gene unclear. Trimming took off 0 bases at V and 3 bases at J, with 6 bases between the two ends. Germline V gene lookup returns CDR1 MNHEY and CDR2 SVGAGI. The CDR3 length is 13 residues. In nucleotides, the CDR3 is TGTGCCAGCAGTTACTCTGACAACTACGAGCAGTACTTC. Translation: CASSYSDNYEQYF.

This chain links TRBV28 with TRBJ2-7; 9 positions agree with TRBD1. The germline V gene has CDR1 MDHEN and CDR2 SYDVKM. CDR3 size: 16 residues. The V segment lost 4 bases and the J segment 3 bases; nucleotides outside the gene matches: 10. The CDR3, as DNA: TGTGCCAGCAGTTCGTCCACTGGACAGGGGTACTACGAGCAGTACTTC. Its translation: CASSSSTGQGYYEQYF.

This chain links TRBV9 with TRBJ1-1, with unresolved D. Looked up from germline, CDR1 is SGDLS and CDR2 is YYNGEE. CDR3 size: 13 residues. V dropped 2 bases and J dropped 3 bases, with 8 bases sitting between them. Here the CDR3 DNA reads TGTGCCAGCAGCGTTTGGGTGGACACTGAAGCTTTCTTT. It codes for CASSVWVDTEAFF.

V is TRBV19 and J is TRBJ1-1, with 7 bases matching TRBD1. This CDR3 is built from 13 residues. Losses at the gene ends were 3 bases for V and 3 bases for J; bases not matched to a gene: 1. Per germline, CDR1 LNHDA and CDR2 SQIVND (reference sequence). DNA of the CDR3: TGTGCCAGTAGTATCACAGGGGACACTGAAGCTTTCTTT. It yields the protein CASSITGDTEAFF.

The chain links TRBV7-9 to TRBJ1-2; TRBD1 is a possible D gene (6 bases). Trimming cost V 4 bases and J 4 bases, with 13 bases left between them. Germline-derived CDR1 and CDR2 are SEHNR and FQNEAQ (reference sequence). The CDR3 spans 14 residues. CDR3 sequence (DNA): TGTGCCAGCAGCTCGACGGGACACAGCTATGGCTACACCTTC. It specifies CASSSTGHSYGYTF.

The CDR3 here is CASSLDWTRLYEQYF. CDR3 DNA: TGCGCCAGCAGCTTGGACTGGACTAGGCTCTACGAGCAGTACTTC. This sequence joins TRBV5-1 and TRBJ2-7; 7 bases agree with TRBD2. Germline V CDR1 and CDR2: SGHRS, YFSETQ. Losses at the gene ends were 0 bases for V and 3 bases for J; bases not matched to a gene: 6. The CDR3 has 15 amino acids.

As concerns this clone: Other DNA sequences in the sample encode the same CDR3. The chain has TRBV7-8 and TRBJ2-3, with D uncertain. The CDR3 is 13 amino acids. The germline gives CDR1 SGHVS, CDR2 FQNEAQ. The V end was cut by 6 bases, the J end by 0 bases, with 7 bases between. Here the CDR3 reads CASSFSSTDTQYF. Here the CDR3 DNA reads TGTGCCAGCAGTTTTTCTAGCACAGATACGCAGTATTTT.

The chain carries TRBV9 and TRBJ2-6; 12 positions match TRBD1. The length of the CDR3 is 19 residues. Germline CDR1 reads SGDLS; CDR2 reads YYNGEE. Germline trimming cut 4 bases from V and 1 base from J; bases unmatched to any gene: 9. The CDR3 protein is CASSPGQGAIGSGANVLTF. Written as DNA, the CDR3 is TGTGCCAGCAGCCCGGGACAGGGGGCAATAGGATCTGGGGCCAACGTCCTGACTTTC.

This chain connects TRBV14 to TRBJ2-1, with D possibly being TRBD2 (6 bases). CDR1 and CDR2 (germline): SGHDN, FVKESK. Deletions cut 1 base from V and 0 bases from J, with 10 bases between. There are 16 residues in the CDR3. The DNA of the CDR3 is TGTGCCAGCAGCCAAGTTAGCGGTAGCTCCTACAATGAGCAGTTCTTC. Protein: CASSQVSGSSYNEQFF.

The chain employs TRBV2 and TRBJ2-2, with 7 positions matching TRBD2. J gave up 4 bases and V 3 bases, and 8 bases lay outside the gene matches. CDR1 SNHLY and CDR2 FYNNEI come from the germline V gene. There are 16 residues in the CDR3. CDR3 protein: CASSDGLAGLTGELFF. In DNA form, the CDR3 reads TGTGCCAGCAGTGACGGGTTAGCGGGTCTCACCGGGGAGCTGTTTTTT.

The CDR3 spells CASSRGRETTDPTYNEQFF. The CDR3 DNA is TGTGCCAGCAGTCGCGGGCGCGAAACCACGGACCCGACTTACAATGAGCAGTTCTTC. The J gene is TRBJ2-1, the V gene TRBV27; D is possibly TRBD2 (5 bases). Trimming removed 5 bases from V and 4 bases from J, with 27 bases in between. The germline CDR1 and CDR2 sequences are MNHEY and SMNVEV (reference sequence). The CDR3 covers 19 residues.

The V call is TRBV11-2, the J call TRBJ2-7; D gene unclear. Germline CDR1 SGHAT, CDR2 FQNNGV. The CDR3 loop spans 12 amino acids. V gave up 4 bases and J gave up 5 bases, with 9 bases separating them. CDR3 in amino acids: CASSSKGHEQYF. The CDR3 bases are TGTGCCAGCAGCTCGAAAGGCCACGAGCAGTACTTC. The entire variable domain, with the rest obtained from reference TRBV11-2 and TRBJ2-7, is as follows: EAGVAQSPRYKIIEKRQSVAFWCNPISGHATLYWYQQILGQGPKLLIQFQNNGVVDDSQLPKDRFSAERLKGVDSTLKIQPAKLEDSAVYLCASSSKGHEQYFGPGTRLTVT.

This chain connects TRBV29-1 to TRBJ2-7, with a tentative D call TRBD2 (5 bases). Trimming removed 4 bases at V and 1 base at J, with 17 bases between. The CDR3 covers 15 residues. The germline V gene encodes CDR1 SQVTM and CDR2 ANQGSEA. The DNA of the CDR3 is TGCAGCGTTGTCATGTTGGGAGAACCTTCCTACGAGCAGTACTTC. Residues: CSVVMLGEPSYEQYF.

The rearrangement links TRBV6-1 to TRBJ2-7; 8 bases are a match to TRBD2. The CDR3 is made up of 13 amino acids. V was pared by 7 bases and J by 4 bases, with 6 bases of the junction left unmatched. Germline V CDR1 and CDR2: MNHNS, SASEGT. The CDR3 protein is CASNEAGVYEQYF. In DNA form, the CDR3 reads TGTGCCAGCAACGAAGCGGGGGTATACGAGCAGTACTTC.

CDR3: CASSRTMEEQFF. CDR3 DNA sequence: TGCGCCAGCAGCCGCACTATGGAGGAGCAGTTCTTC. The V and J genes are TRBV4-1 and TRBJ2-1; D not certain. Germline CDR1 reads MGHRA; CDR2 reads YSYEKL. With 4 bases removed from V and 10 bases from J, the gap between germline ends came to 11 bases. The CDR3 runs to 12 residues.

Note on this clone: The sample contains more than one DNA sequence encoding this CDR3. J is TRBJ2-7 and V is TRBV27; D remains ambiguous. This CDR3 has 13 residues. Trimming cost V 4 bases and J 0 bases, with 7 bases left between them. In germline, CDR1 is MNHEY, CDR2 SMNVEV (reference sequence). Written as DNA, the CDR3 is TGTGCCAGCAGTTGGGGAAGCTCCTACGAGCAGTACTTC. This translates into CASSWGSSYEQYF.

The genes are TRBV9 and TRBJ1-1, with D possibly matching TRBD1 (5 bases). The CDR3 loop spans 14 amino acids. Germline V gene lookup returns CDR1 SGDLS and CDR2 YYNGEE. V lost 3 bases and J lost 2, with 11 bases in between. The CDR3 sequence: CASSERTTNTEAFF. CDR3 coding DNA: TGTGCCAGCAGCGAAAGGACAACCAACACTGAAGCTTTCTTT.

This clone was seen a few times. CDR3 sequence: CASSPWSGELFF. CDR3 sequence (DNA): TGTGCCAGCAGCCCTTGGAGCGGGGAGCTGTTTTTT. This chain uses TRBV27 with TRBJ2-2; D gene uncertain. V was pared by 6 bases and J by 7 bases, with 9 bases between. The CDR3 spans 12 residues. Germline V gene data show CDR1 as MNHEY and CDR2 as SMNVEV (reference sequence).

This CDR3 reads CASSLAYGGQPLAGTSPNEQFF. CDR3 nucleotides: TGCGCCAGCAGCTTGGCCTACGGGGGCCAACCTCTAGCGGGAACTTCACCCAATGAGCAGTTCTTC. The chain employs TRBV5-1 and TRBJ2-1; 9 nucleotides align to TRBD2. V dropped 0 bases and J dropped 6; count of bases not matched to a gene: 25. The CDR3 contains 22 residues. Germline V CDR1 and CDR2: SGHRS, YFSETQ.

The CDR3 region is CASSSGTLSSYEQYF. CDR3 in DNA: TGTGCCAGCAGTTCCGGGACTCTGAGTTCATACGAGCAGTACTTC. The chain has TRBV28 and TRBJ2-7, with D maybe TRBD2 (6 bases). Trimming removed 4 bases at V and 4 bases at J, with 17 bases between. The length of the CDR3 is 15 residues. Germline V lookup: CDR1 MDHEN, CDR2 SYDVKM. Full variable domain (missing parts from reference TRBV28 and TRBJ2-7): DVKVTQSSRYLVKRTGEKVFLECVQDMDHENMFWYRQDPGLGLRLIYFSYDVKMKEKGDIPEGYSVSREKKERFSLILESASTNQTSMYLCASSSGTLSSYEQYFGPGTRLTVT.

This chain joins TRBV7-2 and TRBJ2-3; D is unresolved. The germline CDR1 and CDR2 sequences are SGHTA and FQGNSA. V lost 4 bases and J 0 bases, leaving 14 bases between the germline ends. The CDR3 sequence is 16 residues long. DNA of the CDR3: TGTGCCAGCAGCTCACCAGGAGCTCTGAGCACAGATACGCAGTATTTT. Its protein product is CASSSPGALSTDTQYF.

The CDR3 spells CASSLGGTNEKLFF. The CDR3 coding sequence is TGTGCCAGCAGCTTGGGGGGTACTAATGAAAAACTGTTTTTT. This chain uses TRBV5-5 with TRBJ1-4; D gene unclear. The germline CDR1 and CDR2 sequences are SGHKS and YYEKEE (reference sequence). The CDR3 is 14 amino acids. V lost 0 bases and J 2 bases, leaving 5 bases between the germline ends.

This chain connects TRBV19 to TRBJ2-2, with D perhaps matching TRBD2 (5 bases). Trimming shortened V by 6 bases and J by 1 base, and 21 bases separated the two germline ends. There are 18 residues in the CDR3. The germline V gene has CDR1 LNHDA and CDR2 SQIVND (reference sequence). The CDR3 DNA sequence: TGTGCCAGTAGCCTGGACTGGATGAGATATGAGAACACCGGGGAGCTGTTTTTT. It is translated as CASSLDWMRYENTGELFF.

This rearrangement joins TRBV11-2 to TRBJ2-1; 10 nucleotides agree with TRBD2. The CDR3 contains 18 residues. After removal of 4 bases from V and 2 bases from J, the junction contained 11 bases not matched to a gene. Germline V gene lookup returns CDR1 SGHAT and CDR2 FQNNGV. The CDR3 region has the DNA TGTGCCAGCAGCTCCGTACGGATTAGCGGGAGGACCTACAATGAGCAGTTCTTC. Translation: CASSSVRISGRTYNEQFF.

V gene TRBV9 combines with J gene TRBJ2-2, with D perhaps matching TRBD1 or TRBD2 (5 bases each). V was trimmed by 0 bases and J by 3 bases, leaving 6 bases between them. The germline V gene has CDR1 SGDLS and CDR2 YYNGEE. The CDR3 sequence is 14 residues long. CDR3 loop: CASSVGGDTGELFF. In DNA form, the CDR3 reads TGTGCCAGCAGCGTAGGAGGGGACACCGGGGAGCTGTTTTTT.

This clone has just one count. Here the CDR3 reads CASSFLRERAKNIQYF. DNA of the CDR3: TGTGCCAGCAGCTTCCTGCGGGAGCGGGCCAAAAACATTCAGTACTTC. The chain uses TRBV7-8 and TRBJ2-4; 7 bases fit TRBD2. Germline values: CDR1 SGHVS, CDR2 FQNEAQ. The CDR3 extends over 16 amino acids. Losses at the gene ends were 3 bases for V and 1 base for J; bases not matched to a gene: 6.

The chain has TRBV7-9 and TRBJ2-2; the D gene is possibly TRBD1 (6 bases). CDR3 length: 18 residues. Germline lookup yields CDR1 SEHNR and CDR2 FQNEAQ (reference sequence). The germline V and J ends were trimmed by 1 base and 0 bases, with 15 bases remaining between them. In DNA form, the CDR3 reads TGTGCCAGCAGCTTAGTATGGGCAGGGGACACGAACACCGGGGAGCTGTTTTTT. Encoded protein: CASSLVWAGDTNTGELFF.